This T cell receptor beta chain was captured in a study of identical twins. The study's findings and limits: Out-of-frame alpha sequences shared between twins exhibited an excess of low generation probability. Cross-sectional statistical analysis was relied on for the conclusions, without the same donors being followed. Fewer insertions characterized abundant cord blood beta clonotypes, whereas memory repertoires showed none.

Carrying unique molecular identifiers, the cDNA also gained a universal primer site through template switching. Using its own MiXCR run on the 5' RACE reads, TCRdb lists one record per CDR3 protein. The data hold 400,000 to 500,000 distinct CDR3 sequences, with 15% to 20% observed a single time. This clonotype was observed a few times. Its target is not known. V shed 4 bases, J shed 8 bases, and the junction held 5 bases outside the gene matches. The CDR3 totals 12 residues. Germline lookup yields CDR1 SGHRS and CDR2 YFSETQ. The receptor's source is a man in his fifties in good health. V usage is TRBV5-1 and J usage is TRBJ1-1; 7 bases are shared with TRBD1. What was sequenced was naive T cells sorted from blood. CDR3 region: CASSGDRVEAFF. CDR3 bases: TGCGCCAGCAGCGGTGACAGGGTCGAAGCTTTCTTT.